The T cell receptor (beta chain) described here comes from a study of cytomegalovirus exposure and HLA in healthy donors. Regarding the study as a whole: Sequences of the TCR beta chain were said to predict the HLA-A and HLA-B alleles of most subjects accurately. Presence/absence analyses rested on an assumption that sequencing depth was roughly uniform across donors.

PCR employed 60 Vbeta and 13 Jbeta primers. The protocol was immunoSEQ multiplex PCR, while the TCRdb copy is restricted to in-frame clones and leaves out a portion. The sample lists more than 95,000 clones, around 80% occurring once. CDR1 and CDR2 (germline): MNHEY, SVGAGI. This CDR3 is 15 amino acids long. V was cut by 0 bases and J by 6 bases, with 14 bases left in between. This clone was counted only a few times. Antigen specificity is unknown. The sequenced sample was PBMCs. The receptor's source is a man between 18 and 35 years old in good health and CMV-seronegative. V and J are TRBV6-5 and TRBJ1-2; D not certain. CDR3 sequence: CASSYSIEGFDGYTF. Here the CDR3 DNA reads TGTGCCAGCAGTTACTCGATAGAGGGTTTCGATGGCTACACCTTC.